Listed below are T cell receptor beta chains from one sample, sequenced in a study of blood T cell repertoires in COVID-19. Sequenced by immunoSEQ multiplex PCR; TCRdb stores in-frame clones only, minus some. The table shows approximately 250,000 clones, with approximately 91% occurring only once. Sequencing was carried out using PBMCs or T cells enriched from blood (not recorded which). These receptors originate from a woman aged 25-40 years who had recovered from COVID-19. Each CDR3 is given with its conserved first and last residue. D genes are given only for firm matches. For some rows the clone size is stated as once, few or many, or as a class when expanded; others skip it.

J gene: TRBJ1-5
V gene: TRBV2
clone size: NA
D gene: NA
CDR3 protein: CASNPTYRDQPQHF
CDR3 DNA: TGTGCCAGCAACCCCACTTACAGGGATCAGCCCCAGCATTTT

J gene: TRBJ2-5
V gene: TRBV11-3
clone size: once
D gene: TRBD1
CDR3 protein: CASSLGIHRGQETQYF
CDR3 DNA: TGTGCCAGCAGCTTAGGAATACACAGGGGGCAAGAGACCCAGTACTTC

J gene: TRBJ2-7
V gene: TRBV27
clone size: NA
D gene: NA
CDR3 protein: CASSLAGRSGDEQYF
CDR3 DNA: TGTGCCAGCAGTTTGGCGGGAAGGTCCGGGGACGAGCAGTACTTC

J gene: TRBJ2-7
V gene: TRBV19
clone size: NA
D gene: NA
CDR3 protein: CASTQGQGTYEQYF
CDR3 DNA: TGTGCCAGTACCCAAGGGCAGGGTACCTACGAGCAGTACTTC

J gene: TRBJ1-5
V gene: TRBV7-2
clone size: once
D gene: TRBD1
CDR3 protein: CASSSGQTVSNQPQHF
CDR3 DNA: TGTGCCAGCAGCTCGGGACAGACGGTTAGCAATCAGCCCCAGCATTTT

J gene: TRBJ1-2
V gene: TRBV5-4
clone size: once
D gene: TRBD1
CDR3 protein: CASRPDRGKDGYTF
CDR3 DNA: TGTGCCAGCAGGCCAGACAGGGGTAAAGATGGCTACACCTTC

J gene: TRBJ1-2
V gene: TRBV5-5
clone size: NA
D gene: TRBD1
CDR3 protein: CASSSWDRGHDNYGYTF
CDR3 DNA: TGTGCCAGCAGCTCATGGGACAGGGGACACGATAACTATGGCTACACCTTC

J gene: TRBJ2-1
V gene: TRBV7-6
clone size: once
D gene: TRBD1
CDR3 protein: CASSWSGQGYNEQFF
CDR3 DNA: TGTGCCAGCAGCTGGAGCGGACAGGGGTACAATGAGCAGTTCTTC

J gene: TRBJ1-3
V gene: TRBV19
clone size: NA
D gene: NA
CDR3 protein: CASSSLGEGGSGNTIYF
CDR3 DNA: TGTGCCAGTAGTTCTTTAGGAGAAGGGGGCTCTGGAAACACCATATATTTT

J gene: TRBJ1-5
V gene: TRBV6-2/TRBV6-3
clone size: few
D gene: NA
CDR3 protein: CASSYYINREEPQHF
CDR3 DNA: TGTGCCAGCAGTTACTATATCAATCGAGAGGAGCCCCAGCATTTT

J gene: TRBJ2-1
V gene: TRBV18
clone size: NA
D gene: TRBD1
CDR3 protein: CASSRQGLNPEQFF
CDR3 DNA: TGTGCCAGCTCACGACAGGGGCTGAATCCGGAGCAGTTCTTC

J gene: TRBJ1-1
V gene: TRBV19
clone size: NA
D gene: NA
CDR3 protein: CASSIVGGYTEAFF
CDR3 DNA: TGTGCCAGTAGTATAGTAGGCGGTTACACTGAAGCTTTCTTT

J gene: TRBJ2-2
V gene: TRBV10-3
clone size: NA
D gene: TRBD2
CDR3 protein: CAISDRASGRTNTGELFF
CDR3 DNA: TGTGCCATCAGTGATAGGGCTAGCGGGAGGACGAACACCGGGGAGCTGTTTTTT

J gene: TRBJ1-2
V gene: TRBV3-1/TRBV3-2
clone size: NA
D gene: TRBD1
CDR3 protein: CASSQGDYRDRVWDYTF
CDR3 DNA: TGTGCCAGCAGCCAAGGAGATTATAGGGACAGGGTGTGGGACTACACCTTC

J gene: TRBJ2-2
V gene: TRBV3-1/TRBV3-2
clone size: NA
D gene: TRBD1
CDR3 protein: CASSQVGQGAGELFF
CDR3 DNA: TGTGCCAGCAGCCAAGTGGGACAGGGAGCCGGGGAGCTGTTTTTT

J gene: TRBJ2-1
V gene: TRBV6-5
clone size: NA
D gene: TRBD2
CDR3 protein: CASSRREGRYNEQFF
CDR3 DNA: TGTGCCAGCAGTAGGCGGGAGGGCCGCTACAATGAGCAGTTCTTC

J gene: TRBJ2-7
V gene: TRBV28
clone size: NA
D gene: TRBD2
CDR3 protein: CASSGGLALSSYEQYF
CDR3 DNA: TGTGCCAGCAGTGGGGGACTAGCGCTCAGCTCCTACGAGCAGTACTTC

J gene: TRBJ1-4
V gene: TRBV7-8
clone size: NA
D gene: NA
CDR3 protein: CASSRSTGLNEKLFF
CDR3 DNA: TGTGCCAGCAGTCGATCGACAGGCCTTAATGAAAAACTGTTTTTT

J gene: TRBJ1-1
V gene: TRBV29-1
clone size: NA
D gene: TRBD1
CDR3 protein: CSVGPRQGHTEAFF
CDR3 DNA: TGCAGCGTCGGACCCCGACAGGGGCACACTGAAGCTTTCTTT

J gene: TRBJ1-6
V gene: TRBV28
clone size: NA
D gene: NA
CDR3 protein: CATLRRVWNSPLHF
CDR3 DNA: TGTGCCACCTTGCGGAGGGTATGGAATTCACCCCTCCACTTT

J gene: TRBJ1-4
V gene: TRBV11-2
clone size: NA
D gene: NA
CDR3 protein: CASSLTLDRGRSKLFF
CDR3 DNA: TGTGCCAGCAGCTTAACCCTCGACCGAGGCCGTAGCAAACTGTTTTTT

J gene: TRBJ2-7
V gene: TRBV11-2
clone size: NA
D gene: NA
CDR3 protein: CASSLVRGPSYEQYF
CDR3 DNA: TGTGCCAGCAGCTTAGTTCGCGGTCCGTCCTACGAGCAGTACTTC

J gene: TRBJ1-2
V gene: TRBV27
clone size: NA
D gene: TRBD1
CDR3 protein: CASKTGVVHGYTF
CDR3 DNA: TGTGCCAGCAAGACAGGGGTTGTACATGGCTACACCTTC

J gene: TRBJ2-7
V gene: TRBV3-1/TRBV3-2
clone size: once
D gene: NA
CDR3 protein: CASSQGLDTSYEQYF
CDR3 DNA: TGTGCCAGCAGCCAAGGTTTGGACACAAGTTACGAGCAGTACTTC

J gene: TRBJ2-5
V gene: TRBV7-2
clone size: NA
D gene: NA
CDR3 protein: CASSLRWGLYQETQYF
CDR3 DNA: TGTGCCAGCAGCTTACGGTGGGGACTGTACCAAGAGACCCAGTACTTC

J gene: TRBJ2-7
V gene: TRBV5-6
clone size: NA
D gene: TRBD1
CDR3 protein: CASSFSGTGRDEQYF
CDR3 DNA: TGTGCCAGCAGCTTCTCCGGGACAGGGCGGGACGAGCAGTACTTC

J gene: TRBJ1-3
V gene: TRBV7-6
clone size: once
D gene: NA
CDR3 protein: CASSLLLFAGARVLAGNTIYF
CDR3 DNA: TGTGCCAGCAGCTTATTGCTGTTCGCGGGGGCGCGGGTCTTGGCTGGAAACACCATATATTTT

J gene: TRBJ2-3
V gene: TRBV5-1
clone size: NA
D gene: TRBD1
CDR3 protein: CASSAGQGFYTDTQYF
CDR3 DNA: TGCGCCAGCAGCGCAGGACAGGGGTTTTACACAGATACGCAGTATTTT

J gene: TRBJ1-4
V gene: TRBV18
clone size: once
D gene: TRBD1
CDR3 protein: CASSPPPGTAHEKLFF
CDR3 DNA: TGTGCCAGCTCACCACCGCCCGGGACAGCCCATGAAAAACTGTTTTTT

J gene: TRBJ1-5
V gene: TRBV20-1
clone size: NA
D gene: NA
CDR3 protein: CSASYYKQGNNQPQHF
CDR3 DNA: TGCAGTGCTAGTTATTACAAACAGGGCAACAATCAGCCCCAGCATTTT

J gene: TRBJ1-5
V gene: TRBV28
clone size: once
D gene: NA
CDR3 protein: CASSLTGTSVYSNQPQHF
CDR3 DNA: TGTGCCAGCAGTTTAACAGGGACAAGTGTGTATAGCAATCAGCCCCAGCATTTT

J gene: TRBJ1-2
V gene: TRBV2
clone size: NA
D gene: TRBD1
CDR3 protein: CASALFLTGGHGYTF
CDR3 DNA: TGTGCCAGCGCCCTATTTCTGACAGGGGGCCATGGCTACACCTTC

J gene: TRBJ2-3
V gene: TRBV18
clone size: few
D gene: TRBD1
CDR3 protein: CASSRDREPTDTQYF
CDR3 DNA: TGTGCCAGCTCACGGGACAGGGAACCGACAGATACGCAGTATTTT

J gene: TRBJ1-2
V gene: TRBV27
clone size: NA
D gene: NA
CDR3 protein: CASSMIGNWNGYTF
CDR3 DNA: TGTGCCAGCAGTATGATCGGGAATTGGAATGGCTACACCTTC

J gene: TRBJ2-7
V gene: TRBV27
clone size: NA
D gene: TRBD2
CDR3 protein: CASSFSGTRPYEQYF
CDR3 DNA: TGTGCCAGCAGTTTCAGCGGGACCAGGCCCTACGAGCAGTACTTC

J gene: TRBJ1-1
V gene: TRBV30
clone size: NA
D gene: NA
CDR3 protein: CAWTGLNTEAFF
CDR3 DNA: TGTGCCTGGACGGGTTTGAACACTGAAGCTTTCTTT

J gene: TRBJ1-5
V gene: TRBV7-9
clone size: NA
D gene: TRBD1
CDR3 protein: CASSTTGQGVDPQHF
CDR3 DNA: TGTGCCAGCAGTACAACCGGACAGGGGGTGGATCCCCAGCATTTT

J gene: TRBJ2-3
V gene: TRBV21-1
clone size: NA
D gene: NA
CDR3 protein: CASKGPSRLPFAPTDTQYF
CDR3 DNA: TGTGCCAGCAAAGGCCCGTCCCGACTACCATTTGCCCCCACAGATACGCAGTATTTT

J gene: TRBJ1-1
V gene: TRBV6-5
clone size: once
D gene: NA
CDR3 protein: CATRSVGESSF
CDR3 DNA: TGTGCCACAAGGTCGGTCGGGGAGTCCTCTTTT

J gene: TRBJ1-5
V gene: TRBV19
clone size: few
D gene: NA
CDR3 protein: CASSIGHSGQPQHF
CDR3 DNA: TGTGCCAGTAGTATCGGCCACAGCGGACAGCCCCAGCATTTT

J gene: TRBJ2-5
V gene: TRBV9
clone size: NA
D gene: TRBD2
CDR3 protein: CASASGGLGETQYF
CDR3 DNA: TGTGCCAGCGCATCCGGGGGGTTAGGAGAGACCCAGTACTTC